A selection of T cell receptor beta chains follows, all from one sample in a study of OX40 agonist ivuxolimab in advanced cancers. TCRdb's copy holds only in-frame clones and misses some; the assay was immunoSEQ multiplex PCR. Of tens of thousands of clones in the sample, about 80% were seen once. The source material was CD4+ or CD8+ T cells sorted from blood, sampled in a trial of the OX40 agonist ivuxolimab. The receptor set was obtained from an adult with an advanced solid tumor such as melanoma, head and neck, liver or kidney cancer. CDR3s include the opening cysteine and the closing phenylalanine or tryptophan. Each record gives: CDR3 length, J gene, V gene, D gene, clone size, CDR3 DNA, CDR3 protein. The D gene is left open where the match is weak. Only some rows state a clone size, as once, few, many or a class for expanded clones.

len: 16
j_gene: TRBJ2-3
v_gene: TRBV4-2
d_gene: TRBD2
abundance: -
CDR3nt: TGTGCCAGCAGCCAAGCAAGCGGGGGGGCCACAGATACGCAGTATTTT
CDR3aa: CASSQASGGATDTQYF

len: 16
j_gene: TRBJ1-4
v_gene: TRBV19
d_gene: -
abundance: once
CDR3nt: TGTGCCAGTAGTATAGGAGCAGGGGCCGCTAATGAAAAACTGTTTTTT
CDR3aa: CASSIGAGAANEKLFF

len: 16
j_gene: TRBJ1-2
v_gene: TRBV10-3
d_gene: -
abundance: -
CDR3nt: TGTGCCATCAGTGAGTCGAAAGTCGAGGCCTCGAGGGGCTACACCTTC
CDR3aa: CAISESKVEASRGYTF

len: 15
j_gene: TRBJ1-1
v_gene: TRBV6-5
d_gene: -
abundance: -
CDR3nt: TGTGCCAGCAGTTACCACCCCCAAGGGAACACTGAAGCTTTCTTT
CDR3aa: CASSYHPQGNTEAFF

len: 15
j_gene: TRBJ2-3
v_gene: TRBV15
d_gene: -
abundance: once
CDR3nt: TGTGCCACCAGCAGAGAGGGGGATCATACAGATACGCAGTATTTT
CDR3aa: CATSREGDHTDTQYF

len: 13
j_gene: TRBJ2-7
v_gene: TRBV7-9
d_gene: -
abundance: -
CDR3nt: TGTGCCAGCAGCTTAGAGGGGTTGCACGAGCAGTACTTC
CDR3aa: CASSLEGLHEQYF

len: 15
j_gene: TRBJ2-7
v_gene: TRBV11-2
d_gene: TRBD1
abundance: once
CDR3nt: TGTGCCAGCAGCTGGGGGACAGGCAACTCCTACGAGCAGTACTTC
CDR3aa: CASSWGTGNSYEQYF

len: 16
j_gene: TRBJ2-3
v_gene: TRBV25-1
d_gene: -
abundance: -
CDR3nt: TGTGCCAGCAGTGAATATATTGGCACTGCCACAGATACGCAGTATTTT
CDR3aa: CASSEYIGTATDTQYF

len: 13
j_gene: TRBJ1-5
v_gene: TRBV6-1
d_gene: -
abundance: -
CDR3nt: TGTGCCAGCAGTGTTTGGGGCAGTCAGCCCCAGCATTTT
CDR3aa: CASSVWGSQPQHF

len: 15
j_gene: TRBJ2-6
v_gene: TRBV6-5
d_gene: -
abundance: -
CDR3nt: TGTGCCAGCAGCTACTGGGGTGGTGGGGCCAACGTCCTGACTTTC
CDR3aa: CASSYWGGGANVLTF

len: 14
j_gene: TRBJ2-1
v_gene: TRBV29-1
d_gene: -
abundance: -
CDR3nt: TGCAGCGTTATGGGACCTACCTCCTACAATGAGCAGTTCTTC
CDR3aa: CSVMGPTSYNEQFF

len: 13
j_gene: TRBJ1-1
v_gene: TRBV7-8
d_gene: -
abundance: -
CDR3nt: TGTGCCAGCAGCTTACGACAGAACACTGAAGCTTTCTTT
CDR3aa: CASSLRQNTEAFF

len: 13
j_gene: TRBJ2-7
v_gene: TRBV9
d_gene: -
abundance: -
CDR3nt: TGTGCCAGCAGCGGCCAGGGGAGGGACGAGCAGTACTTC
CDR3aa: CASSGQGRDEQYF

len: 16
j_gene: TRBJ2-7
v_gene: TRBV5-6
d_gene: TRBD1
abundance: -
CDR3nt: TGTGCCAGCAGCCCTACCCGGACAGGGGGCGGTTACGAGCAGTACTTC
CDR3aa: CASSPTRTGGGYEQYF

len: 15
j_gene: TRBJ1-1
v_gene: TRBV7-8
d_gene: -
abundance: -
CDR3nt: TGTGCCAGCAGCTTAGTTGGGGCAGGGGACACTGAAGCTTTCTTT
CDR3aa: CASSLVGAGDTEAFF

len: 14
j_gene: TRBJ1-3
v_gene: TRBV6-6
d_gene: -
abundance: -
CDR3nt: TGTGCCAGCAGATCGCCGGGTAGGGGAAACACCATATATTTT
CDR3aa: CASRSPGRGNTIYF

len: 9
j_gene: TRBJ1-2
v_gene: TRBV2
d_gene: -
abundance: -
CDR3nt: TGTGCCAACGAGACGGGCTACACCTTC
CDR3aa: CANETGYTF

len: 13
j_gene: TRBJ1-6
v_gene: TRBV30
d_gene: TRBD1
abundance: few
CDR3nt: TGTGCCTGCACAGCAGGGGGCAATTCACCCCTCCACTTT
CDR3aa: CACTAGGNSPLHF

len: 16
j_gene: TRBJ2-3
v_gene: TRBV27
d_gene: TRBD2
abundance: -
CDR3nt: TGTGCCAGCAGCTCCACCCCGGGGGGTTTCACAGATACGCAGTATTTT
CDR3aa: CASSSTPGGFTDTQYF

len: 13
j_gene: TRBJ2-2
v_gene: TRBV11-2
d_gene: -
abundance: -
CDR3nt: TGTGCCAGCAGCTTAGGGACTACCGGGGAGCTGTTTTTT
CDR3aa: CASSLGTTGELFF

len: 15
j_gene: TRBJ1-2
v_gene: TRBV4-1
d_gene: -
abundance: -
CDR3nt: TGCGCCAGCAGCCAAAGGGACGGTGGGGGATACGGCTACACCTTC
CDR3aa: CASSQRDGGGYGYTF

len: 14
j_gene: TRBJ2-5
v_gene: TRBV19
d_gene: TRBD1
abundance: -
CDR3nt: TGTGCCAGTAGTATCTTTGGCAGGGGGGAGACCCAGTACTTC
CDR3aa: CASSIFGRGETQYF

len: 17
j_gene: TRBJ2-2
v_gene: TRBV5-6
d_gene: TRBD1
abundance: -
CDR3nt: TGTGCCAGCAGCTCTATTACGGACAGGGCGAACACCGGGGAGCTGTTTTTT
CDR3aa: CASSSITDRANTGELFF

len: 17
j_gene: TRBJ1-4
v_gene: TRBV7-9
d_gene: -
abundance: -
CDR3nt: TGTGCCAGCAGCCCCCCGGTCGGCAGGGTGACTAATGAAAAACTGTTTTTT
CDR3aa: CASSPPVGRVTNEKLFF

len: 14
j_gene: TRBJ2-7
v_gene: TRBV5-8
d_gene: -
abundance: -
CDR3nt: TGTGCCAGCCACTTCCGTGAAGTCCATTACGAGCAGTACTTC
CDR3aa: CASHFREVHYEQYF

len: 16
j_gene: TRBJ2-3
v_gene: TRBV11-1
d_gene: TRBD1
abundance: -
CDR3nt: TGTGCCAGCAGCGCCGGGACAGGGCGGTGGACAGATACGCAGTATTTT
CDR3aa: CASSAGTGRWTDTQYF

len: 15
j_gene: TRBJ1-1
v_gene: TRBV6-6
d_gene: TRBD1
abundance: -
CDR3nt: TGTGCCAGCAGTTCCTGGACAGGAGAGAACACTGAAGCTTTCTTT
CDR3aa: CASSSWTGENTEAFF

len: 15
j_gene: TRBJ2-3
v_gene: TRBV11-2
d_gene: TRBD2
abundance: few
CDR3nt: TGTGCCAGCATCCGCCGACTAGCTGACACAGATACGCAGTATTTT
CDR3aa: CASIRRLADTDTQYF

len: 14
j_gene: TRBJ2-7
v_gene: TRBV27
d_gene: -
abundance: -
CDR3nt: TGTGCCAGCATGGAGTCAGAATCCTACGCTAAGCAGTACTTC
CDR3aa: CASMESESYAKQYF

len: 13
j_gene: TRBJ1-2
v_gene: TRBV6-5
d_gene: -
abundance: -
CDR3nt: TGTGCCAGCAGTTACAGGGGGATGTCTGGCTACACCTTC
CDR3aa: CASSYRGMSGYTF

len: 17
j_gene: TRBJ2-1
v_gene: TRBV11-2
d_gene: TRBD2
abundance: -
CDR3nt: TGTGCCAGCAGCGCACCATTCCTAGCGGGGGGGCCCTATGAGCAGTTCTTC
CDR3aa: CASSAPFLAGGPYEQFF

len: 12
j_gene: TRBJ1-5
v_gene: TRBV27
d_gene: -
abundance: -
CDR3nt: TGTGCCAGCAGTCCAAACGGGGAAACCCAGCATTTT
CDR3aa: CASSPNGETQHF

len: 15
j_gene: TRBJ2-5
v_gene: TRBV19
d_gene: -
abundance: once
CDR3nt: TGTGCCAGTAGTCCGAACGGGTTGTATCAAGAGACCCAGTACTTC
CDR3aa: CASSPNGLYQETQYF

len: 15
j_gene: TRBJ2-5
v_gene: TRBV9
d_gene: TRBD2
abundance: -
CDR3nt: TGTGCCAGCAGCGCCGGACTAGCGGGGCTGGAGACCCAGTACTTC
CDR3aa: CASSAGLAGLETQYF

len: 15
j_gene: TRBJ2-2
v_gene: TRBV7-6
d_gene: TRBD1
abundance: -
CDR3nt: TGTGCCAGCAGCTTAGGGACAGGGGAACCCGGGGAGCTGTTTTTT
CDR3aa: CASSLGTGEPGELFF

len: 15
j_gene: TRBJ2-7
v_gene: TRBV7-9
d_gene: TRBD2
abundance: -
CDR3nt: TGTGCCAGCAGCCCCTTGAGCGGGGGGTCTCTCGAGCAGTACTTC
CDR3aa: CASSPLSGGSLEQYF

len: 15
j_gene: TRBJ2-5
v_gene: TRBV5-5
d_gene: -
abundance: -
CDR3nt: TGTGCCAGCAGCTTGGGCGGGGGCTCCACAGAGACCCAGTACTTC
CDR3aa: CASSLGGGSTETQYF

len: 15
j_gene: TRBJ1-2
v_gene: TRBV5-4
d_gene: TRBD1
abundance: -
CDR3nt: TGTGCCAGCAGCTTGGGGGGGACAGGACGAGATGGCTACACCTTC
CDR3aa: CASSLGGTGRDGYTF

len: 16
j_gene: TRBJ2-7
v_gene: TRBV6-1
d_gene: -
abundance: once
CDR3nt: TGTGCCAGCAGTGATCCCCGGGACTTGGGGTGGAACGAGCAGTACTTC
CDR3aa: CASSDPRDLGWNEQYF

len: 12
j_gene: TRBJ2-7
v_gene: TRBV10-2
d_gene: TRBD1
abundance: -
CDR3nt: TGCGCCAGCAGTCAGACAGGGTGGGAGCGGTACTTC
CDR3aa: CASSQTGWERYF

len: 13
j_gene: TRBJ2-1
v_gene: TRBV5-8
d_gene: -
abundance: -
CDR3nt: TGTGCCAGCAGCTACGGGACTGGGGGTGAGCAGTTCTTC
CDR3aa: CASSYGTGGEQFF

len: 12
j_gene: TRBJ2-3
v_gene: TRBV5-4
d_gene: -
abundance: -
CDR3nt: TGTGCCAGCAGCTTAGAGGGGAATACGCAGTATTTT
CDR3aa: CASSLEGNTQYF

len: 15
j_gene: TRBJ2-7
v_gene: TRBV10-3
d_gene: -
abundance: -
CDR3nt: TGTGCCATCAGTGACGGACTGGTAAGCTCCTACGAGCAGTACTTC
CDR3aa: CAISDGLVSSYEQYF